Sequencing of this T cell receptor (beta chain) was carried out in a study of a mutant IDH1 vaccine in newly diagnosed glioma. Whole-study context: Week 35 was assigned to visit V12, and week 47 was assigned to visit V13.

A remark on this clone: Its specificity is not known.

Time point defined: week 47, end of study. Topical imiquimod was applied with each vaccine dose, which held 300 ug of mutant IDH1 20-mer peptide. This CDR3 region has 13 residues. CDR1 and CDR2 (germline): SGHNT, YENEEA. V dropped 6 bases and J dropped 5 bases, with 13 bases sitting between them. The protocol was immunoSEQ multiplex PCR, while the TCRdb copy is restricted to in-frame clones and leaves out a portion. The sample contains over 45,000 clones, approximately 75% of which appear only once. The chain combines TRBV11-3 with TRBJ1-1; no definite D call. The receptor was derived from a middle-aged man with glioma. The starting material was PBMCs, obtained from a glioma patient whose treatment included an IDH1 peptide vaccine. CDR3: CASSSTKRTEAFF. The CDR3 nucleotides are TGTGCCAGCAGTTCTACCAAAAGGACTGAAGCTTTCTTT.